This T cell receptor beta chain emerged from a study of CD8 T cells in ankylosing spondylitis. For this clonotype: Its antigen remains unidentified.

Researchers built TCR beta libraries using quantitative 5'-RACE with molecular barcodes. TCRdb passed the 5' RACE reads through MiXCR, listing each CDR3 protein once. The table records hundreds of thousands of distinct CDR3 sequences, about 26% of them present only once. Findings of the study overall: Significant enrichment of disease-linked clones was reported in matched ankylosing spondylitis synovial fluid. A motif in TCR beta, a set of eight or nine highly homologous variants, appeared characteristic of ankylosing spondylitis blood. Clones that were linked to disease were CD8+ and were relatively rare in peripheral blood.

V lost 6 bases to trimming and J lost 6 bases; unmatched junction nucleotides: 13. CDR3 length: 16 amino acids. The germline CDR1 and CDR2 sequences are MRHNA and SNTAGT. The chain has TRBV6-4 and TRBJ2-3, with 9 bases lining up with TRBD1. The receptor's source is a male donor with ankylosing spondylitis or in good health (not recorded which). Sequenced material: blood, either unsorted or a sorted T cell fraction (not recorded which). The CDR3 nucleotides read TGTGCCAGCAGCCCTTCTGGGACAGGGAGGTGGGATACGCAGTATTTT. Its protein is CASSPSGTGRWDTQYF.